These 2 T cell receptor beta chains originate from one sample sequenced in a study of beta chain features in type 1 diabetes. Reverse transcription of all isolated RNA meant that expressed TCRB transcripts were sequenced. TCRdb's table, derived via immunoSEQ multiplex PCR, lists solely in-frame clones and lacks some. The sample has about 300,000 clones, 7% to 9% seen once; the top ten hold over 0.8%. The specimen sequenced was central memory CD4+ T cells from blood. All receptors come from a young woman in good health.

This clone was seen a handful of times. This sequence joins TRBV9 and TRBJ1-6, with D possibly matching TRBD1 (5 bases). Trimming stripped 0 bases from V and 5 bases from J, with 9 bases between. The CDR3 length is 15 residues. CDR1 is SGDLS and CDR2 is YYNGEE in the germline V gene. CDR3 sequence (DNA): TGTGCCAGCAGCGTAGGGGGGGTTGATAATTCACCCCTCCACTTT. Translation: CASSVGGVDNSPLHF.

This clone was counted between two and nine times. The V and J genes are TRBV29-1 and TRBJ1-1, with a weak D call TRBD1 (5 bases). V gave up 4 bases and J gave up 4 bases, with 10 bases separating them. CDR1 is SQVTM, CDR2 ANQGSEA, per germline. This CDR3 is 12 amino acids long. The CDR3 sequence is CSVGGIGTEAFF. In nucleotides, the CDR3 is TGCAGCGTTGGGGGGATTGGCACTGAAGCTTTCTTT.